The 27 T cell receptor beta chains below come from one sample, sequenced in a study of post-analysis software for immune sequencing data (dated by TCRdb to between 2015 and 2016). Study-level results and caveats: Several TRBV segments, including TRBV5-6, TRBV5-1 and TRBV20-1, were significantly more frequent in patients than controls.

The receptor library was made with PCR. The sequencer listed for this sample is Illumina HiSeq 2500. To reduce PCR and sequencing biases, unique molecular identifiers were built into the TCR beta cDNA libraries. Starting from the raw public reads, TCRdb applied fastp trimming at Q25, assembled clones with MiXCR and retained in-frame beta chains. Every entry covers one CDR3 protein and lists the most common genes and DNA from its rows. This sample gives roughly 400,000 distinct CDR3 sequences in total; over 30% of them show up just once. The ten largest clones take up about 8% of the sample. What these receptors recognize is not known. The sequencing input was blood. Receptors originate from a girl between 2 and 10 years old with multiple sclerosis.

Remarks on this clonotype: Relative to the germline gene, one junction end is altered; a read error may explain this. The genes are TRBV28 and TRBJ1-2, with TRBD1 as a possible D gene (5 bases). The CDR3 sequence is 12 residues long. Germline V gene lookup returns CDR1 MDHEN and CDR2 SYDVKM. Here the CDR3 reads CAGSRGDYGYTF. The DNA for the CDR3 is TGTGCCGGCAGTAGAGGGGACTATGGCTACACCTTC.

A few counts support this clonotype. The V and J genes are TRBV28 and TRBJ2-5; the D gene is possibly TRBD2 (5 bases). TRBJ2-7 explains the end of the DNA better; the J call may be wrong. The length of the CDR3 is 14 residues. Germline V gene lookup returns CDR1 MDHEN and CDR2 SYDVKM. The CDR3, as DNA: TGTGCCAGCAGTTTCCTCGGGGTGAGCTACGAGCAGTACTTC. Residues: CASSFLGVSYEQYF.

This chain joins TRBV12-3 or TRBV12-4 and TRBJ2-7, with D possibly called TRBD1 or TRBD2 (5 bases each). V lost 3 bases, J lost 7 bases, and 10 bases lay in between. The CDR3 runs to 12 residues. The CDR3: CASSFYWGEQYF. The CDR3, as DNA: TGTGCCAGCAGTTTCTATTGGGGGGAGCAGTACTTC.

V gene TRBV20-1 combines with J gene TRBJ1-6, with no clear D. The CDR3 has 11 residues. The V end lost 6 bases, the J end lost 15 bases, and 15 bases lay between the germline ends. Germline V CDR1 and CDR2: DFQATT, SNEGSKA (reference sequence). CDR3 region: CSAHHTPLLHF. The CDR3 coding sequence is TGCAGTGCCCATCACACCCCGCTCCTCCACTTT.

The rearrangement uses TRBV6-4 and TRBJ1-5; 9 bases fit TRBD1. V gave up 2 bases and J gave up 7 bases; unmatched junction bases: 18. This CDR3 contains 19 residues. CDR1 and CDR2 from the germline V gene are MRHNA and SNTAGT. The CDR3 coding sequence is TGTGCCAGCAGTGACAATCTGGGACAGGGAATGGGCAAGGACCAGCCCCAGCATTTT. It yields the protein CASSDNLGQGMGKDQPQHF.

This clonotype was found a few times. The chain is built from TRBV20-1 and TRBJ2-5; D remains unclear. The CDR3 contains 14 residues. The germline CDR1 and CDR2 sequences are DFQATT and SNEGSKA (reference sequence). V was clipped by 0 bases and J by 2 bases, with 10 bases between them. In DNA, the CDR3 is TGCAGTGCTAGAGATCTGAGTTTACAAGAGACCCAGTACTTC. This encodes CSARDLSLQETQYF.

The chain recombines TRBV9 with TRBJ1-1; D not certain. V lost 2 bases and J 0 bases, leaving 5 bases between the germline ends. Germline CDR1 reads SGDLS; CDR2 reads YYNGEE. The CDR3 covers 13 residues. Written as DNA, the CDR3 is TGTGCCAGCAGCGTCTTCGTGAACACTGAAGCTTTCTTT. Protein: CASSVFVNTEAFF. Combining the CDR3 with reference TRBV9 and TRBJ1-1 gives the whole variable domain DSGVTQTPKHLITATGQRVTLRCSPRSGDLSVYWYQQSLDQGLQFLIQYYNGEERAKGNILERFSAQQFPDLHSELNLSSLELGDSALYFCASSVFVNTEAFFGQGTRLTVV.

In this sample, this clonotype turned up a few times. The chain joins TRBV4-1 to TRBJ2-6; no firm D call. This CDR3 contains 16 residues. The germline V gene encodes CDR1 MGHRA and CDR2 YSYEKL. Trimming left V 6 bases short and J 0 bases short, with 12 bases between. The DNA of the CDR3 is TGCGCCAGCAGTCAGAGGCCCAGCTCTGGGGCCAACGTCCTGACTTTC. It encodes CASSQRPSSGANVLTF.

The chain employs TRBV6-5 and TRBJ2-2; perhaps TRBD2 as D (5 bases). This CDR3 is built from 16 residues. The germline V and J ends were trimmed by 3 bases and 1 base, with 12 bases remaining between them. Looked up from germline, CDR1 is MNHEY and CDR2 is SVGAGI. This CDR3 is CASSYWRLENTGELFF. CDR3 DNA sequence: TGTGCCAGCAGTTATTGGAGGCTGGAGAACACCGGGGAGCTGTTTTTT.

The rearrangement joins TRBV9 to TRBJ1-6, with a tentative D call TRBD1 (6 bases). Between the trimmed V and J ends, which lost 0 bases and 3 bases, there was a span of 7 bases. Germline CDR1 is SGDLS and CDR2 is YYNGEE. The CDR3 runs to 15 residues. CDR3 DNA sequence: TGTGCCAGCAGCGTAGCACAGGGCTATAATTCACCCCTCCACTTT. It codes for CASSVAQGYNSPLHF.

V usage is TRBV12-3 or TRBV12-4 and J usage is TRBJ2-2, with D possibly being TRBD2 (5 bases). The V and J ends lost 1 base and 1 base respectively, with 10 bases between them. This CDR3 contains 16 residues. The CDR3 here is CASSLVAGLNTGELFF. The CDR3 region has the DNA TGTGCCAGCAGTTTAGTTGCTGGACTGAACACCGGGGAGCTGTTTTTT.

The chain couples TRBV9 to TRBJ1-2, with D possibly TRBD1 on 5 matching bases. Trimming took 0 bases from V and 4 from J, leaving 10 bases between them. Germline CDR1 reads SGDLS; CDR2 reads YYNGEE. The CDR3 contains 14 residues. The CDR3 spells CASSVDGASYGYTF. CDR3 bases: TGTGCCAGCAGCGTAGACGGGGCAAGCTATGGCTACACCTTC.

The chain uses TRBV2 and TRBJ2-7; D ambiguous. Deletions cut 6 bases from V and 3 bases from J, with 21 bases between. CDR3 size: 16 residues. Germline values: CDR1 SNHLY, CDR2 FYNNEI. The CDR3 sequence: CASRSGRKALGYEQYF. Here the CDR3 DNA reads TGTGCCAGCAGATCTGGTAGGAAGGCCTTGGGCTACGAGCAGTACTTC.

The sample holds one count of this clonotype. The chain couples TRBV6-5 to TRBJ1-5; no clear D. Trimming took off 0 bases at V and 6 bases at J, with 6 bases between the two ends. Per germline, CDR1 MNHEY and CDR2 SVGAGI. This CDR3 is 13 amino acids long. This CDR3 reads CASSYSFFQPQHF. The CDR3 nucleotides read TGTGCCAGCAGTTACTCTTTTTTTCAGCCCCAGCATTTT.

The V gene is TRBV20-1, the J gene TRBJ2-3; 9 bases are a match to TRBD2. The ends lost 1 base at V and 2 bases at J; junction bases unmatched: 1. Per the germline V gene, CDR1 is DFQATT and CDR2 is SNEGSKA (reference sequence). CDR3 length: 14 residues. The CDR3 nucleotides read TGCAGTGCTAGAGTAGCGGGAGCCACAGATACGCAGTATTTT. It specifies CSARVAGATDTQYF.

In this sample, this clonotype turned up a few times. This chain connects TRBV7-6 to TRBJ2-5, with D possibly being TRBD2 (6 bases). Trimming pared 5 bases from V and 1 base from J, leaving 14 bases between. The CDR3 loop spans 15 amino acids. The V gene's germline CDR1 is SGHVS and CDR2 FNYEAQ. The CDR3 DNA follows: TGTGCCAGCAGCCTCTCTGGGCGGGGCCAAGAGACCCAGTACTTC. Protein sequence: CASSLSGRGQETQYF.

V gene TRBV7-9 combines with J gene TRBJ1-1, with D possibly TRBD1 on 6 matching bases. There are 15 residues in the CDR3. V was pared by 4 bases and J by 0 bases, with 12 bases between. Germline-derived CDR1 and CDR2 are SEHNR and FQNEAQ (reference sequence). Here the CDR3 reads CASSSPQGMNTEAFF. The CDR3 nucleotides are TGTGCCAGCAGCTCCCCCCAGGGGATGAACACTGAAGCTTTCTTT.

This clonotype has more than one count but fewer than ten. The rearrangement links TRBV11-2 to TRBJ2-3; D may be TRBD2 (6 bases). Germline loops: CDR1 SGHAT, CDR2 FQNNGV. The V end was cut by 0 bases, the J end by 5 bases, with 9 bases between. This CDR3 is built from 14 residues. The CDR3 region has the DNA TGTGCCAGCAGCTTAGAGCTAGCGTTAGATACGCAGTATTTT. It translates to CASSLELALDTQYF.

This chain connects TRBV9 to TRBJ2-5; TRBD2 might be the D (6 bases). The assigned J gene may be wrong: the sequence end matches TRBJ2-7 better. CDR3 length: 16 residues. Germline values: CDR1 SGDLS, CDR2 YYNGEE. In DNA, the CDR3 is TGTGCCAGCAGCTCCGAGCCACGCGGGAAGATGAGCGAGCAGTACTTC. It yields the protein CASSSEPRGKMSEQYF.

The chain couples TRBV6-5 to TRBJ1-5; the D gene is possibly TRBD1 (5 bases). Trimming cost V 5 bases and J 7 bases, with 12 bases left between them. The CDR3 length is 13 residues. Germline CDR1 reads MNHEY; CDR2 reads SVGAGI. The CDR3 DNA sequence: TGTGCCAGCAGTGTTAGGGGCGACCAGCCCCAGCATTTT. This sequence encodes CASSVRGDQPQHF.

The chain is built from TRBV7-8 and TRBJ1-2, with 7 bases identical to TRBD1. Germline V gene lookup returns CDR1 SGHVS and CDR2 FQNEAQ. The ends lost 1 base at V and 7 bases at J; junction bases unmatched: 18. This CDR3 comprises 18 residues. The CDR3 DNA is TGTGCCAGCAGCTTAGACGGGGAGACAGGGAAAGGGGCCTCTGGCTACACCTTC. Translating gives CASSLDGETGKGASGYTF.

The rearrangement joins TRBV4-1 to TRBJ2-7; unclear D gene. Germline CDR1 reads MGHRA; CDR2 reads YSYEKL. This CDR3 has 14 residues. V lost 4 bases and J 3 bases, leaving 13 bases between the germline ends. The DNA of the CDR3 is TGCGCCAGCAGCCGACACATAACCGACTACGAGCAGTACTTC. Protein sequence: CASSRHITDYEQYF.

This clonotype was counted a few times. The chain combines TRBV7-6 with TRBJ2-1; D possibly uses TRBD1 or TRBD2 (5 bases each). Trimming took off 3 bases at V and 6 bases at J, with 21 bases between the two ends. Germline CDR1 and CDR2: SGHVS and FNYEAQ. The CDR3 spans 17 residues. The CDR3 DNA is TGTGCCAGCAGCTTCATCGAGGGGACCTCCTTCCCCAATGAGCAGTTCTTC. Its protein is CASSFIEGTSFPNEQFF.

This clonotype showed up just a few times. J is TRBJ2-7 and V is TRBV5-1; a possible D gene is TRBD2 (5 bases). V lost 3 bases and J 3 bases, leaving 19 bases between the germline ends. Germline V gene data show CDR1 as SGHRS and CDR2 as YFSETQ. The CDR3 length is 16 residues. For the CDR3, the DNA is TGCGCCAGCAGCTCGGAAACCTCGGGGATTCTCTACGAGCAGTACTTC. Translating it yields CASSSETSGILYEQYF.

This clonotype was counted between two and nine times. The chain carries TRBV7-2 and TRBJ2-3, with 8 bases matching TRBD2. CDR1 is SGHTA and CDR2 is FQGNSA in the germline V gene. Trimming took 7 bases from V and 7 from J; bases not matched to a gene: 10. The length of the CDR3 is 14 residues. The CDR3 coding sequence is TGTGCCAGCATCCCGAGCGGGAGAATGTATACGCAGTATTTT. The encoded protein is CASIPSGRMYTQYF.

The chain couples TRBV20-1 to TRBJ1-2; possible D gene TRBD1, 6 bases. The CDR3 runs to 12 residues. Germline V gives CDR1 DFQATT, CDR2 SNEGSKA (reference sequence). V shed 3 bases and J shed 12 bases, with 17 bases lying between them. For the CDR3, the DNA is TGCAGTGCTAGCCAGGGAACAGGGTCGGACACCTTC. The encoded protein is CSASQGTGSDTF.

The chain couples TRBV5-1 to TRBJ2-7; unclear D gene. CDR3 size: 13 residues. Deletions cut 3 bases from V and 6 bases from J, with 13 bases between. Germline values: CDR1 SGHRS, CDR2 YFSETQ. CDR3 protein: CASSSVQRGEQYF. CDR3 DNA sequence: TGCGCCAGCAGCTCCGTACAGCGTGGCGAGCAGTACTTC. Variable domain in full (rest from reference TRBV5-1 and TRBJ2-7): KAGVTQTPRYLIKTRGQQVTLSCSPISGHRSVSWYQQTPGQGLQFLFEYFSETQRNKGNFPGRFSGRQFSNSRSEMNVSTLELGDSALYLCASSSVQRGEQYFGPGTRLTVT.